These T cell receptor beta chains were read from a single sample in a study of PD-1 blockade in classical Hodgkin lymphoma. Only in-frame clones appear in the TCRdb table, and some are missing; sequencing was by immunoSEQ multiplex PCR. This table holds about 110,000 clones, roughly 87% found once. Specimen: peripheral blood mononuclear cells (PBMCs), collected before the second cycle of nivolumab. The receptors shown here come from a human donor with classical Hodgkin lymphoma. The CDR3 runs from the conserved cysteine through the conserved F or W. Each record gives: clone size, J gene, D gene, V gene, CDR3 protein, CDR3 DNA. A D gene is named only where the DNA matches it firmly. A row's size may be missing; if present it is once, few, many or a size class.

abundance: once; j_gene: TRBJ1-2; d_gene: -; v_gene: TRBV7-9; CDR3aa: CASSSPLSSYVGTF; CDR3nt: TGTGCCAGCAGCTCCCCGCTCTCTTCATATGTGGGCACCTTC
abundance: -; j_gene: TRBJ2-2; d_gene: TRBD1; v_gene: TRBV4-1; CDR3aa: CASRSRDRGETGELFF; CDR3nt: TGCGCCAGCAGGTCCCGGGACAGGGGGGAGACCGGGGAGCTGTTTTTT
abundance: few; j_gene: TRBJ2-4; d_gene: -; v_gene: TRBV5-4; CDR3aa: CASSLDRRRDIQYF; CDR3nt: TGTGCCAGCAGCTTGGATCGCAGAAGGGACATTCAGTACTTC
abundance: few; j_gene: TRBJ2-2; d_gene: -; v_gene: TRBV11-2; CDR3aa: CASSSLGSLNTGELFF; CDR3nt: TGTGCCAGCAGCTCCCTGGGCAGTCTTAACACCGGGGAGCTGTTTTTT
abundance: -; j_gene: TRBJ2-1; d_gene: -; v_gene: TRBV2; CDR3aa: CASSVTRQYNEQFF; CDR3nt: TGTGCCAGCAGTGTGACGAGACAGTACAATGAGCAGTTCTTC
abundance: -; j_gene: TRBJ2-1; d_gene: TRBD2; v_gene: TRBV5-1; CDR3aa: CASRILAGGQSSYNEQFF; CDR3nt: TGCGCCAGCAGGATACTAGCGGGGGGACAGAGCTCCTACAATGAGCAGTTCTTC
abundance: -; j_gene: TRBJ1-1; d_gene: -; v_gene: TRBV5-1; CDR3aa: CASSHTQSGRQVRRSRAFF; CDR3nt: TGCGCCAGCAGCCACACCCAATCCGGCAGACAGGTTCGGCGCTCCAGGGCTTTCTTT
abundance: -; j_gene: TRBJ1-6; d_gene: TRBD1; v_gene: TRBV7-9; CDR3aa: CASSPTGQGLYNSPLHF; CDR3nt: TGTGCCAGCAGCCCGACGGGACAGGGCCTCTATAATTCACCCCTCCACTTT
abundance: -; j_gene: TRBJ2-7; d_gene: -; v_gene: TRBV5-5; CDR3aa: CASSQAPYEQYF; CDR3nt: TGTGCCAGCAGCCAGGCCCCCTACGAGCAGTACTTC
abundance: -; j_gene: TRBJ2-4; d_gene: -; v_gene: TRBV6-1; CDR3aa: CASIGLAKNIQYF; CDR3nt: TGTGCCAGCATAGGCCTAGCCAAAAACATTCAGTACTTC
abundance: once; j_gene: TRBJ2-5; d_gene: TRBD2; v_gene: TRBV19; CDR3aa: CASSSTGGGQETQYF; CDR3nt: TGTGCCAGTAGTTCCACGGGAGGGGGACAAGAGACCCAGTACTTC
abundance: -; j_gene: TRBJ2-7; d_gene: TRBD1; v_gene: TRBV19; CDR3aa: CASSKNGQVTYEQYF; CDR3nt: TGTGCCAGTAGTAAAAACGGACAGGTCACCTACGAGCAGTACTTC
abundance: -; j_gene: TRBJ2-1; d_gene: TRBD2; v_gene: TRBV5-1; CDR3aa: CASSLVAGGSSGNEQFF; CDR3nt: TGCGCCAGCAGCTTGGTAGCGGGAGGTTCCTCGGGGAATGAGCAGTTCTTC
abundance: -; j_gene: TRBJ2-7; d_gene: TRBD2; v_gene: TRBV4-3; CDR3aa: CASSQDRDSGSPSSYEQYF; CDR3nt: TGCGCCAGCAGCCAAGATCGGGATAGCGGGAGCCCTAGCTCCTACGAGCAGTACTTC
abundance: -; j_gene: TRBJ2-3; d_gene: -; v_gene: TRBV5-1; CDR3aa: CASSSGGTDTQYF; CDR3nt: TGCGCCAGCAGCTCGGGGGGCACAGATACGCAGTATTTT
abundance: -; j_gene: TRBJ2-7; d_gene: TRBD2; v_gene: TRBV5-1; CDR3aa: CASSFTSGTYEQYF; CDR3nt: TGCGCCAGCAGCTTTACTAGCGGCACCTACGAGCAGTACTTC
abundance: -; j_gene: TRBJ2-3; d_gene: -; v_gene: TRBV10-1; CDR3aa: CASSEFRAKDTQYF; CDR3nt: TGCGCCAGCAGTGAGTTCAGGGCCAAGGATACGCAGTATTTT
abundance: once; j_gene: TRBJ1-1; d_gene: -; v_gene: TRBV5-1; CDR3aa: CASSLATGPRRGNTEAFF; CDR3nt: TGCGCCAGCAGCTTGGCTACGGGACCCCGGAGGGGGAACACTGAAGCTTTCTTT
abundance: -; j_gene: TRBJ1-1; d_gene: -; v_gene: TRBV19; CDR3aa: CASSTDTGNTEAFF; CDR3nt: TGTGCCAGTAGTACAGATACAGGGAACACTGAAGCTTTCTTT
abundance: -; j_gene: TRBJ2-3; d_gene: -; v_gene: TRBV5-4; CDR3aa: CASSLAGGGTDTQYF; CDR3nt: TGTGCCAGCAGCTTGGCCGGGGGCGGGACAGATACGCAGTATTTT
abundance: -; j_gene: TRBJ1-2; d_gene: TRBD1; v_gene: TRBV27; CDR3aa: CASSRRRDRGSDYGYTF; CDR3nt: TGTGCCAGCAGTCGCCGACGGGACAGGGGTTCGGACTATGGCTACACCTTC
abundance: -; j_gene: TRBJ2-7; d_gene: -; v_gene: TRBV6-5; CDR3aa: CASSKTDSYEQYF; CDR3nt: TGTGCCAGCAGTAAGACAGACTCCTACGAGCAGTACTTC
abundance: -; j_gene: TRBJ1-4; d_gene: TRBD1; v_gene: TRBV2; CDR3aa: CASRRTGGEKLFF; CDR3nt: TGTGCCAGCAGGAGGACAGGGGGTGAAAAACTGTTTTTT
abundance: -; j_gene: TRBJ2-7; d_gene: -; v_gene: TRBV7-2; CDR3aa: CASSLNRALSYEQYF; CDR3nt: TGTGCCAGCAGCTTAAACAGGGCATTATCCTACGAGCAGTACTTC
abundance: -; j_gene: TRBJ1-4; d_gene: TRBD1; v_gene: TRBV27; CDR3aa: CASSDRAATNEKLFF; CDR3nt: TGTGCCAGCAGTGACAGGGCAGCAACTAATGAAAAACTGTTTTTT
abundance: -; j_gene: TRBJ2-2; d_gene: TRBD2; v_gene: TRBV7-2; CDR3aa: CASSLVAGNTGELFF; CDR3nt: TGTGCCAGCAGCTTGGTAGCGGGAAACACCGGGGAGCTGTTTTTT
abundance: -; j_gene: TRBJ1-1; d_gene: -; v_gene: TRBV6-5; CDR3aa: CASSYLQGNTEAFF; CDR3nt: TGTGCCAGCAGTTACTTACAAGGGAACACTGAAGCTTTCTTT
abundance: -; j_gene: TRBJ2-6; d_gene: -; v_gene: TRBV28; CDR3aa: CASSLFYSGANVLTF; CDR3nt: TGTGCCAGCAGTTTATTCTATTCTGGGGCCAACGTCCTGACTTTC
abundance: -; j_gene: TRBJ1-5; d_gene: TRBD1; v_gene: TRBV2; CDR3aa: CASQDRVYSNQPQHF; CDR3nt: TGTGCCAGCCAGGACAGGGTTTATAGCAATCAGCCCCAGCATTTT
abundance: once; j_gene: TRBJ1-1; d_gene: -; v_gene: TRBV12-5; CDR3aa: CASGRHQGVAEAFF; CDR3nt: TGTGCTAGTGGTAGACATCAGGGTGTGGCTGAAGCTTTCTTT
abundance: -; j_gene: TRBJ1-2; d_gene: TRBD1; v_gene: TRBV6-5; CDR3aa: CASSLLQGGGGYTF; CDR3nt: TGTGCCAGCAGTCTCCTCCAAGGGGGCGGTGGCTACACCTTC
abundance: -; j_gene: TRBJ1-4; d_gene: TRBD1; v_gene: TRBV2; CDR3aa: CASRDPQGNFNEKLFF; CDR3nt: TGTGCCAGCAGGGACCCACAGGGGAATTTTAATGAAAAACTGTTTTTT